The T cell receptor beta chain under discussion was sequenced for a study of T cell repertoires in cytomegalovirus infection. Study-wide results and limits: Accumulated public TCR beta family frequency recognized individuals carrying CMV together with the relevant HLA.

TCRdb re-called the reads with MiXCR, one entry per CDR3 protein. The sample lists about 180,000 distinct CDR3 sequences, 13% to 15% occurring once. Worth noting for this clonotype: The antigen is undetermined.

This clonotype was sampled from a human donor in good health (CMV status not recorded). Some clones in this sample may be carry-over from other donors' samples. The specimen was PBMCs.

CDR3 loop: CASNAREATEAFF. CDR3 nucleotide sequence: TGTGCCAGTAACGCCCGGGAGGCCACTGAAGCTTTCTTT. The V call is TRBV19, the J call TRBJ1-1, with unresolved D. Trimming shortened V by 7 bases and J by 4 bases, and 13 bases separated the two germline ends. Per germline, CDR1 LNHDA and CDR2 SQIVND (reference sequence). This CDR3 region has 13 residues.